The source of this T cell receptor beta chain is a study of neurological immune-mediated disorders. Findings and limits, study-wide: Subjects shared no identical expanded-clone CDR3 amino acid sequences, suggesting private TCR-beta repertoires in all groups.

This clonotype came up many times. Its antigen is unknown. The unsorted libraries had their origin in 2 million PBMCs stored at -80 C. As for the cDNA, it was generated by 5'RACE with 10-nucleotide random UMIs. In each sequencing run, over 160 million TCR-beta sequences were generated from 15-18 subjects. In TCRdb, the 5' RACE reads were re-called with MiXCR into one record per CDR3 protein. The sample holds roughly 23,000 distinct CDR3 sequences, about 10% seen once. V was shortened by 3 bases and J by 5 bases, with 8 bases between the two germline ends. In germline, CDR1 is SGHRS, CDR2 YFSETQ. The CDR3 loop spans 12 amino acids.

Sequenced material: PBMCs. This chain connects TRBV5-1 to TRBJ1-1, with D maybe TRBD1 (5 bases). This clonotype was obtained from a woman in her sixties with HTLV-1-associated myelopathy (HAM/TSP). The CDR3 DNA follows: TGCGCCAGCAGCTCCCAGGGTACTGAAGCTTTCTTT. Protein product: CASSSQGTEAFF.